This T cell receptor (beta chain) was identified during a study of PD-1 blockade in mismatch repair-deficient tumors. CDR3 length: 15 amino acids. J lost 3 bases, V lost 4 bases, and 1 base had no gene match. The germline CDR1 and CDR2 sequences are MRHNA and SNTAGT. The study, taken as a whole, reports: Tumor-resident clones, often absent from pretreatment blood, expanded after pembrolizumab and then contracted.

In this sample, this clone is medium-sized. Its antigen is undetermined. The protocol was immunoSEQ multiplex PCR, while the TCRdb copy is restricted to in-frame clones and leaves out a portion. The sample contains over 15,000 clones, approximately 84% of which appear only once. Mismatch repair deficiency was confirmed in all patients, by PCR or immunohistochemistry. Specimen: PBMCs, collected before pembrolizumab treatment. The rearrangement links TRBV6-4 to TRBJ2-2; TRBD2 aligns across 11 bases. The TCR was taken from an adult with mismatch repair-deficient cancer. Written as DNA, the CDR3 is TGTGCCAGCAGTGCGGGACTAGCGGACACCGGGGAGCTGTTTTTT. It is translated as CASSAGLADTGELFF.